These T cell receptor beta chains were read from a single sample in a study of identical twins. TCRdb ran MiXCR on the 5' RACE reads and lists one entry per CDR3 protein. The repertoire holds 350,000 to 450,000 distinct CDR3 sequences, approximately 17% seen once, with more than 10% in the top ten. Sequenced sample: naive T cells sorted from blood. Receptor source: a man aged 50 or older in good health. Each CDR3 is given with its conserved first and last residue. The order of the fields is D gene, clone size, J gene, V gene, CDR3 DNA, CDR3 protein. A D gene is named only where the DNA matches it firmly. The listing skips clone size in some rows; elsewhere it reads once, few, many or a size class.

.	.	TRBJ2-7	TRBV6-2/TRBV6-3	TGTGCCAGCAGTTCTATCGCAGGGCACTACGAGCAGTACTTC	CASSSIAGHYEQYF
TRBD2	many	TRBJ2-1	TRBV5-1	TGCGCCAGCAGCGTCACCGGGACTAGCGTCAACAATGAGCAGTTCTTC	CASSVTGTSVNNEQFF
.	.	TRBJ1-6	TRBV5-6	TGTGCCAGCAGCTGGACTAATTCACCCCTCCACTTT	CASSWTNSPLHF
.	.	TRBJ2-3	TRBV9	TGTGCCAGCAGCGTAGTGTGGAGCACAGATACGCAGTATTTT	CASSVVWSTDTQYF
.	.	TRBJ2-7	TRBV7-2	TGTGCCAGCAGCTTATCCGCGAGTCCAGCGGAGGGATACGAGCAGTACTTC	CASSLSASPAEGYEQYF
.	many	TRBJ1-6	TRBV6-5	TGTGCCAGCAGTTACGCCGGGACGGGCGGAGGTTCACCCCTCCACTTT	CASSYAGTGGGSPLHF
TRBD1	.	TRBJ2-3	TRBV20-1	TGCAGTGCTAGAGATATAGGGGGCGCAGATACGCAGTATTTT	CSARDIGGADTQYF
.	many	TRBJ1-2	TRBV5-1	TGCGCCAGCAGCTTGGTTGGGGCAGTTCGAGGCTATGGCTACACCTTC	CASSLVGAVRGYGYTF
.	many	TRBJ2-3	TRBV5-1	TGCGCCAGCAGCTTGATCCAGGGTGTGGGGACAGATACGCAGTATTTT	CASSLIQGVGTDTQYF
.	many	TRBJ2-7	TRBV6-2/TRBV6-3	TGTGCCAGCAGTTACGTCGACGAGCAGTACTTC	CASSYVDEQYF
.	.	TRBJ2-3	TRBV15	TGTGCCACCAGCAGAGATACGGAAGATACGCAGTATTTT	CATSRDTEDTQYF
.	once	TRBJ2-7	TRBV20-1	TGCAGTGCTAGATCGGGGGCGTACTCCTACGAGCAGTACTTC	CSARSGAYSYEQYF
TRBD2	.	TRBJ2-1	TRBV11-2	TGTGCCAGCAGCACAGGCACTAGCGGGAGAGGCAATGAGCAGTTCTTC	CASSTGTSGRGNEQFF
.	many	TRBJ2-2	TRBV27	TGTGCCAGCAGGAACAGCGGGGAGCTGTTTTTT	CASRNSGELFF
TRBD2	once	TRBJ2-5	TRBV7-2	TGTGCCAGCAGGAATAACGGGGGGGGAGAGACCCAGTACTTC	CASRNNGGGETQYF
.	many	TRBJ1-2	TRBV29-1	TGCAGCGTTGAAGGCTACACCTTC	CSVEGYTF
.	many	TRBJ2-3	TRBV5-1	TGCGCCAGCAGCAGTCCTAGGGGTCCTAGCACAGATACGCAGTATTTT	CASSSPRGPSTDTQYF
TRBD2	.	TRBJ2-5	TRBV4-3	TGCGCCAGCAGCCAAGATAGGCTAGCGGGGAGAGAGACCCAGTACTTC	CASSQDRLAGRETQYF
TRBD1	.	TRBJ1-5	TRBV20-1	TGCAGTGCTACACCGGGACAGGGGTTATTGGCAGGGCAGCCCCAGCATTTT	CSATPGQGLLAGQPQHF
.	many	TRBJ2-5	TRBV5-1	TGCGCCAGCAGCTTTGGGGGAGGCGGTCCAGAGACCCAGTACTTC	CASSFGGGGPETQYF
.	.	TRBJ1-3	TRBV4-3	TGCGCCAGCAGCCCGAACCGGGGAACTGGAAACACCATATATTTT	CASSPNRGTGNTIYF
.	many	TRBJ1-1	TRBV29-1	TGCAGCGTTGATCCCGGGAACACTGAAGCTTTCTTT	CSVDPGNTEAFF
.	.	TRBJ2-7	TRBV10-3	TGTGCCATCAGTGAGGTGGACGGGAACTACGAGCAGTACTTC	CAISEVDGNYEQYF
TRBD1	.	TRBJ2-5	TRBV20-1	TGCAGTGCTTTACCCCCGACAGGGGGGGCCCAAGAGACCCAGTACTTC	CSALPPTGGAQETQYF
TRBD1	.	TRBJ1-5	TRBV6-2/TRBV6-3	TGTGCCAGGTGGACAGGGGCAAATCAGCCCCAGCATTTT	CARWTGANQPQHF
.	few	TRBJ2-5	TRBV7-8	TGTGCCAGCAGCTTAAGATCGGGGACTCAAGAGACCCAGTACTTC	CASSLRSGTQETQYF
.	.	TRBJ1-2	TRBV11-1	TGTGCCAGCAGCACTAGCGGAGGCCAGGGAGGTGCGAACTATGGCTACACCTTC	CASSTSGGQGGANYGYTF
.	.	TRBJ1-1	TRBV6-5	TGTGCCAGCAGCTACACGGGACACCTTAACACTGAAGCTTTCTTT	CASSYTGHLNTEAFF
.	.	TRBJ2-2	TRBV27	TGTGCCAGCAGTCCAGGGTACACCGGGGAGCTGTTTTTT	CASSPGYTGELFF
TRBD2	.	TRBJ2-7	TRBV10-3	TGTGCCATCAGTGGAGTCACGGTAGCGGGGGGGAGCTCCTACGAGCAGTACTTC	CAISGVTVAGGSSYEQYF
TRBD1	.	TRBJ2-1	TRBV7-2	TGTGCCAGCAGTCTCTGGGGGACAGGGAGCAATGAGCAGTTCTTC	CASSLWGTGSNEQFF
.	many	TRBJ2-3	TRBV28	TGTGCCAGCGGGACCATTAGCACAGATACGCAGTATTTT	CASGTISTDTQYF
.	.	TRBJ2-3	TRBV24-1	TGTGCCACCAGTGGGGAGACGAGCACAGATACGCAGTATTTT	CATSGETSTDTQYF
.	many	TRBJ2-1	TRBV15	TGTGCCACCAGCAGAGTAGGCTCCTACAATGAGCAGTTCTTC	CATSRVGSYNEQFF
TRBD1	.	TRBJ1-1	TRBV6-1	TGTGCCAGCAACCCGACAGGGTCATCAACTGAAGCTTTCTTT	CASNPTGSSTEAFF
TRBD2	few	TRBJ2-7	TRBV10-3	TGTGCCATCAGTGCAGTATCCAGCGGGAGCTACGAGCAGTACTTC	CAISAVSSGSYEQYF
.	many	TRBJ1-1	TRBV18	TGTGCCAGCTCACCCTACGTTAAAAGTGACGAGGAAGCTTTCTTT	CASSPYVKSDEEAFF
.	few	TRBJ2-5	TRBV7-2	TGTGCCAGCAGCGCTAACAGGGACCAAGAGACCCAGTACTTC	CASSANRDQETQYF
.	few	TRBJ2-3	TRBV20-1	TGCAGTGCTAGGTCGCGGGGTCCCACAGATACGCAGTATTTT	CSARSRGPTDTQYF
.	many	TRBJ2-3	TRBV12-3/TRBV12-4	TGTGCCAGCAGTTTTCGGCTTAGCACAGATACGCAGTATTTT	CASSFRLSTDTQYF
TRBD2	.	TRBJ2-5	TRBV12-3/TRBV12-4	TGTGCCAGCAACCGGCCGGGACTAGCGGGGGATAGATCCCAGTACTTC	CASNRPGLAGDRSQYF
.	.	TRBJ2-5	TRBV11-2	TGTGCCAGCAGACCCCCATGGGGTCAAGAGACCCAGTACTTC	CASRPPWGQETQYF